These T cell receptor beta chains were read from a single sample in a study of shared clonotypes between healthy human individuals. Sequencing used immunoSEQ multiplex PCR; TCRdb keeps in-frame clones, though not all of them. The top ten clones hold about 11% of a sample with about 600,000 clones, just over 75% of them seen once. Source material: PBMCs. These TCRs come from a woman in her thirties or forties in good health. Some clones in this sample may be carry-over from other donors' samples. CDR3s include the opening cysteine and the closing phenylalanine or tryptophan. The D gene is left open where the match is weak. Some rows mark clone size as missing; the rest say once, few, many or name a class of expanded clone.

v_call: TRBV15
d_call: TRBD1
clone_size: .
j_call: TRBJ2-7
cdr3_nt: TGTGCCACCAGCAGAGAAAGGGACAGGTTCACCTACGAGCAGTACTTC
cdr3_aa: CATSRERDRFTYEQYF

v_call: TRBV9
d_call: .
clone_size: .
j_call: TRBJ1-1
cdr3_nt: TGTGCCAGCGGACCGCCTAGCAGTGAAGCTTTCTTT
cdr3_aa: CASGPPSSEAFF

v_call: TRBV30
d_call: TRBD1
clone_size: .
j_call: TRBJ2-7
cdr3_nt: TGTGCCTGGTCCGCCGGGACAGGGCCCTCCTACGAGCAGTACTTC
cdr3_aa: CAWSAGTGPSYEQYF

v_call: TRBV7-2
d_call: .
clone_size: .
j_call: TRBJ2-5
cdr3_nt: TGTGCCAGCAGCTTACCCCCCCATGGGAGCCAGTACTTC
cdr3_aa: CASSLPPHGSQYF

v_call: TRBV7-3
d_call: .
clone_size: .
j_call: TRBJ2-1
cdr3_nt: TGTGCCAGCAGCCCTTTTGGGAACTCGCGCGATGGGAACCAGTTCTTC
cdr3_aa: CASSPFGNSRDGNQFF

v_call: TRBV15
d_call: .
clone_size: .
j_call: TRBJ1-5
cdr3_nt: TGTGCCACCAGCAGAACACCCCAGGGTGGAGGCAATCAGCCCCAGCATTTT
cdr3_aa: CATSRTPQGGGNQPQHF

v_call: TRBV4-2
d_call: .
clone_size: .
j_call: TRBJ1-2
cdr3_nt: TGTGCCAGCAGCCAAGATCAACGAAAGGACGGGTATGGCTACACCTTC
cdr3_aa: CASSQDQRKDGYGYTF

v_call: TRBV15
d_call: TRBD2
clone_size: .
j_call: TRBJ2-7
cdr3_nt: TGTGCCACCAGCAGAGATGTGGCTAGCGGAGCTTACGAGCAGTACTTC
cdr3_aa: CATSRDVASGAYEQYF

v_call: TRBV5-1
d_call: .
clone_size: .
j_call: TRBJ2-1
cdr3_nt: TGCGCCAGCAGTCTGGAGTTCCCGATTGTTGAGCAGTTCTTC
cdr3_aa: CASSLEFPIVEQFF

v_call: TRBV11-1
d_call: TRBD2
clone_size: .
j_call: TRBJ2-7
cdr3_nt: TGTGCCAGCAGTCGTCCCGGGACTAGCGGGAGTACCGAGCAGTACTTC
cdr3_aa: CASSRPGTSGSTEQYF

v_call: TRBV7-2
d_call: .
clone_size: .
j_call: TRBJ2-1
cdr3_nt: TGTGCCAGCAGCTCCTCTAGCAACAATGAGCAGTTCTTC
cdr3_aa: CASSSSSNNEQFF

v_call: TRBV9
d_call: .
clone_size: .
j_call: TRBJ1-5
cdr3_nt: TGTGCCAGCAGCCACGGTACCGATGTGACGGAACCCCAGCATTTT
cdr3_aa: CASSHGTDVTEPQHF

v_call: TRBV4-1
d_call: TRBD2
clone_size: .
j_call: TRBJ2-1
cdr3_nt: TGCGCCAGCAGCCGTGGAGATCTAGCGGGATACAATGAGCAGTTCTTC
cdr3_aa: CASSRGDLAGYNEQFF

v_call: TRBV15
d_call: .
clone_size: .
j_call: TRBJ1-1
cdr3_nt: TGTGCCACCAGCAGAGACGGGTGGTCCGGCACTGAAGCTTTCTTT
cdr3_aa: CATSRDGWSGTEAFF

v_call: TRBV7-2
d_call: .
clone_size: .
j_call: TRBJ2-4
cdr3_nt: TGTGCCAGCAGCTTAGTTGCAGGCGACGACATTCAGTACTTC
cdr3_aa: CASSLVAGDDIQYF

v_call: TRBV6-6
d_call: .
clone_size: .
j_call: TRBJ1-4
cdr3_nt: TGTGCCAGCAGTTACGATCGTGGACGCCGGGGCGAAAAACTGTTTTTT
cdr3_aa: CASSYDRGRRGEKLFF

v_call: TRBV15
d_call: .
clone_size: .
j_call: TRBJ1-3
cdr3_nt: TGTGCCACCAGCAGAGATACAGGGTTGTCGGACACCATATATTTT
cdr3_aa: CATSRDTGLSDTIYF

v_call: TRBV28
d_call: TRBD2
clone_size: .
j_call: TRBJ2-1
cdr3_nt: TGTGCCAGCAGTGCCCTCGGGAGGAGCTCCTACAATGAGCAGTTCTTC
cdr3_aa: CASSALGRSSYNEQFF

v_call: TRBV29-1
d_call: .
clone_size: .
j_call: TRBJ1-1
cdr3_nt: TGCAGCGTAGCAAGATCGGGCCTGCCGAACACTGAAGCTTTCTTT
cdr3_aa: CSVARSGLPNTEAFF

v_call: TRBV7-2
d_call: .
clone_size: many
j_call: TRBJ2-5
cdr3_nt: TGTGCCAGCAGCAAGTGGTCAGAGACCCAGTACTTC
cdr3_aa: CASSKWSETQYF

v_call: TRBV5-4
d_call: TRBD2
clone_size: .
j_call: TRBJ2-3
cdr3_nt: TGTGCCAGCAGCGACAGCGGGAGTTCAGATACGCAGTATTTT
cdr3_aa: CASSDSGSSDTQYF

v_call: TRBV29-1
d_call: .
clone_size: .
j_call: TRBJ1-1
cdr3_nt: TGCAGCGTCGCTCAGGGGACTAACACTGAAGCTTTCTTT
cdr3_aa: CSVAQGTNTEAFF

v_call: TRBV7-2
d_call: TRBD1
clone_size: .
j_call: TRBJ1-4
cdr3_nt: TGTGCCAGCAGCTTACAGGGGGTGGGAGAAAAACTGTTTTTT
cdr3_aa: CASSLQGVGEKLFF

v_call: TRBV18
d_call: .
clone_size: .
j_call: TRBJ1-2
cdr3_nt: TGTGCCAGCTCACCCTACCCCGGGACGGTAAACTATGGCTACACCTTC
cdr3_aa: CASSPYPGTVNYGYTF

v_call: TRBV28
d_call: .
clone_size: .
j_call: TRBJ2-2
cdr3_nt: TGTGCCAGCAGTTACACAGGGACCGGGGAGCTGTTTTTT
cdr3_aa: CASSYTGTGELFF

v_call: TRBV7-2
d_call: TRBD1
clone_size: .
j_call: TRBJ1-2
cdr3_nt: TGTGCCAGCAACGAGCTCGGGACAGCGTCGGGCTACACCTTC
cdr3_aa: CASNELGTASGYTF

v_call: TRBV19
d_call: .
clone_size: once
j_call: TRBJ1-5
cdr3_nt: TGTGCCAGTAGTGCCCGGTGGAGGGTCCCTAATCAGCCCCAGCATTTT
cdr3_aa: CASSARWRVPNQPQHF

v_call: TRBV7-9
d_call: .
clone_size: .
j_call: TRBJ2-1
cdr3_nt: TGTGCCAGCACCCCCGGGGGCAACCAGCAGTTCTTC
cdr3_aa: CASTPGGNQQFF

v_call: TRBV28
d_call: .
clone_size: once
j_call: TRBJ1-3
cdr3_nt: TGTGCCAGCAGTTTACTTCGGGGGGCAAGAAACACCATATATTTT
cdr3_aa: CASSLLRGARNTIYF

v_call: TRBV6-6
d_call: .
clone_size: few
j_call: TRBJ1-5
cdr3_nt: TGTGCCAGCAGACCGTTCGGTCAGCCGGCCCAGCATTTT
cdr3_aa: CASRPFGQPAQHF

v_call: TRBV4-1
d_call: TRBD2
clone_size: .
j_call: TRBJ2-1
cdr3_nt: TGCGCCAGCAGCCGAAGGGGCGGGGGTTCCTACAATGAGCAGTTCTTC
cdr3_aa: CASSRRGGGSYNEQFF

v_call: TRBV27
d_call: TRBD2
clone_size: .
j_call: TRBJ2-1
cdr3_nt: TGTGCCAGCAGTGGATTAGCGGGAAACCAGATGGATGAGCAGTTCTTC
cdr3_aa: CASSGLAGNQMDEQFF

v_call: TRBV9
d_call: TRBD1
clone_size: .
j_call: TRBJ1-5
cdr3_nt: TGTGCCAGCAGCGTTTCGGGACAGGAGAATCAGCCCCAGCATTTT
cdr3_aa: CASSVSGQENQPQHF

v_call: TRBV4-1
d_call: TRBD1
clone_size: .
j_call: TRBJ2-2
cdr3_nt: TGCGCCAGCAGCCACCACCTCGGACAGGGGGCGGGCGGGGAGCTGTTTTTT
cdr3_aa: CASSHHLGQGAGGELFF

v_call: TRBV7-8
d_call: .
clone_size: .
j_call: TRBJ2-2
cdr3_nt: TGTGCCAGCAGCAAAGCCGGGACTCAGAAAGACCCCGGGGAGCTGTTTTTT
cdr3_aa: CASSKAGTQKDPGELFF

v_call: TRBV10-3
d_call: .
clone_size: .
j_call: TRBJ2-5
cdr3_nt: TGTGCCATCAGTGAAGGAAGGACAGAGACCCAGTACTTC
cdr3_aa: CAISEGRTETQYF

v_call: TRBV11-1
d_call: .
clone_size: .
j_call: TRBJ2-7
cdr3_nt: TGTGCCAGCAGCTTAGGGCTCGACTCCTACGAGCAGTACTTC
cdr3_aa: CASSLGLDSYEQYF

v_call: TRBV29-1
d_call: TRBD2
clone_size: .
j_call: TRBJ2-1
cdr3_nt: TGCAGCGTTGAATGGCTAGCGGGAGTTAATGAGCAGTTCTTC
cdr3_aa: CSVEWLAGVNEQFF

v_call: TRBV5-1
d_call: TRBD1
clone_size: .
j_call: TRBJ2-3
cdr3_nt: TGCGCCAGCAGCTTGGGACAGGGGTCAGATACGCAGTATTTT
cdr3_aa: CASSLGQGSDTQYF

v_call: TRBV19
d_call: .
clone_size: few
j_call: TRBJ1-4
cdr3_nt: TGTGCCAGTAGTATGGGGGGAGCAACTAATGAAAAACTGTTTTTT
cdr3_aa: CASSMGGATNEKLFF

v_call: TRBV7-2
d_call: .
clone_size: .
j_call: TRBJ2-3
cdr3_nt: TGTGCCAGCAGCGCAGAGGGCAGGGGAGCGGCAGATACGCAGTATTTT
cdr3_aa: CASSAEGRGAADTQYF

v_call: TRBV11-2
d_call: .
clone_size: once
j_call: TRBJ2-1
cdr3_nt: TGTGCCAGCAGCTTAGGCCCCGGGGATGAGCAGTTCTTC
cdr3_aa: CASSLGPGDEQFF

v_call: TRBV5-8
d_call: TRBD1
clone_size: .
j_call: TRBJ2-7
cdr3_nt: TGTGCCAGCAGCTGGACAGGATCCTACGAGCAGTACTTC
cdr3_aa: CASSWTGSYEQYF

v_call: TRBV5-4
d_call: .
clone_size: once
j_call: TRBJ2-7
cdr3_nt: TGTGCCAGCAGCTTGGATGGGGGGCTTAGCTACGAGCAGTACTTC
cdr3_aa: CASSLDGGLSYEQYF

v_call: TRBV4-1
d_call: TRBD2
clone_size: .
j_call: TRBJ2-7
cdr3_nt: TGCGCCAGCAGCCAAGTGGGGGGGAGGGCCCCCTACGAGCAGTACTTC
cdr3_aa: CASSQVGGRAPYEQYF

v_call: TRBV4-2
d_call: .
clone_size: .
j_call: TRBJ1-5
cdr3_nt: TGTGCCAGCAGCCAAGATCACCTGTTGAATCAGCCCCAGCATTTT
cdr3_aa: CASSQDHLLNQPQHF